The subject of this entry is one T cell receptor (beta chain). No antigen is known for it. Base-call qualities are not available, and no considerably larger clone is one nucleotide away. TCR beta libraries were generated from genomic DNA with the immunoSEQ kit, following the manufacturer's recommendations. Library preparation used a first multiplex PCR with proprietary primers, then a second PCR adding unique barcodes, with bead cleanups after each round. A positive control reaction and a negative control reaction, both provided in the kit, were run with every batch of samples. The final libraries were assessed on an Agilent 4200 TapeStation D1000 ScreenTape, pooled by volume, and quantified by qPCR. Sequencing ran on an Illumina NextSeq500 with a MidOutput 150-cycle cartridge, using 156 Read1 and 15 Index1 cycles with kit custom primers. The pooled library was loaded at roughly 0.98 pM with a roughly 20% PhiX control spike-in. The original pipeline was this. Vendor-processed data were analyzed in R, with a clonotype defined as all T cells sharing the same CDR3 nucleotide sequence. In the clone abundance analyses, frequencies were normalized to the 10,000 most abundant clones in each sample. Public T cell clones, which averaged fewer than five per sample, were excluded before analysis. Tumor-enriched and baseline blood-enriched clonotypes were defined by at least a 32-fold difference in abundance between compartments. A beta-binomial differential abundance model was applied to find clonotypes that expanded or contracted between blood time points. Tumor-blood repertoire similarity was measured with the Baroni-Urbani and Buser coefficient, and groups were compared using two-tailed Wilcoxon tests in R. TCRdb provides this immuneACCESS table in a form limited to in-frame rearrangements. Some clones are lacking; in checked studies, under half of them reflect an unresolved V gene, and why the rest are absent is not known. The DNA gave D and trimming, while V, J and clone size come from that table. The sample has tens of thousands of clones on record, around four fifths of them singletons. The ten largest clonotypes hold just under 9.5% of the sample.

The V end loses 6 bases and the J end loses 10 bases, and a stretch of 34 bases separates them. Reading the germline V gene gives CDR1 MNHGY and CDR2 SAAAGT. The CDR3, from cysteine to phenylalanine, totals 19 residues. Only the CDR3 region is kept as DNA, spanning 57 bases read in frame from base 1. These data belong to a study of radiation and T cells in renal cell carcinoma (dated by TCRdb to 2020 to 2021). At the level of the whole study: A total of around 50 samples underwent TCR beta sequencing, made up of 25 or so tumors and roughly 27 peripheral blood samples. Across all 50 or so samples, around 4,000,000 unique CDR3 nucleotide sequences, encoding 2,658,974 unique CDR3 amino acid sequences, were identified. The final blood draw was performed at 4 weeks after radiation, at the same time as nephrectomy. General findings and caveats noted by the study authors: No pretreatment tumor biopsies were available, so the baseline intratumoral presence of clonotypes could not be determined. Tracking of blood repertoire dynamics stopped at four to five weeks after treatment, with no follow-up past that point. In blood, the top tumor clonotypes increased between baseline and 2 weeks post-radiation and then shrank by 4 weeks, which suggests that tumor-resident clones expanded only transiently. With a single-armed trial design, the study had no way to address how radiation dose or scheduling affects the TCR repertoire.

Read against the paper, the sample's time point label means: blood 4 weeks post-SBRT, at nephrectomy. The sample's treatment or condition label, decoded: 15 Gy SBRT to primary tumor, nephrectomy 4 weeks later. Samples were obtained from a clinical trial, in which 15 Gy stereotactic body radiation therapy was delivered to primary renal cell carcinomas and nephrectomy was performed 4 weeks later. To follow tumor-enriched clonotypes, peripheral blood was collected serially from radiation-treated patients at baseline and again at 2 weeks and 4 weeks after SBRT. All patients had renal cell carcinoma with clear cell pathology. Genomic DNA for TCR sequencing was prepared using the QIAamp DNA Blood Mini Kit (Qiagen). Samples were included in the analyses only if all quality control checks were passed.

This sequence originates from a man aged 50-59 years with renal cell carcinoma. The chain links TRBV6-8 with TRBJ2-1; TRBD1 might be the D gene, on 12 matching bases. The sample was blood, taken from a patient whose treatment included radiotherapy and nephrectomy. CDR3 loop: CASRHRDRGRLAGPPEQFF. The DNA sequence follows: TGTGCCAGCAGACACCGGGACAGGGGGCGACTAGCGGGACCCCCAGAGCAGTTCTTC.